The rows below give T cell receptor beta chains drawn from one sample of a study of T cells in localized non-small cell lung cancer. TCRdb keeps only in-frame clones here, not all; method: immunoSEQ multiplex PCR. The sample lists 15,000 to 25,000 clones, over 80% seen once, with 3.5% to 5% in the top ten. Here the sequenced sample was peripheral blood, taken before any cancer treatment. Receptors originate from a male donor aged 60 or over with stage I squamous cell lung carcinoma. CDR3s include the opening cysteine and the closing phenylalanine or tryptophan. The order of the fields is D gene, J gene, clone size, V gene, CDR3 protein, CDR3 DNA. A D gene is named only where the DNA matches it firmly. The listing skips clone size in some rows; elsewhere it reads once, few, many or a size class.

TRBD1,TRBJ2-1,.,TRBV5-1,CASSSGQSHSSYNEQFF,TGCGCCAGCAGCTCGGGACAGTCGCATAGCTCCTACAATGAGCAGTTCTTC
.,TRBJ1-6,.,TRBV27,CATSTTSDSPLHF,TGTGCCACTTCGACTACTTCGGATTCACCCCTCCACTTT
.,TRBJ1-6,.,TRBV6-1,CASSERAGIGDNSPLHF,TGTGCCAGCAGTGAACGGGCAGGGATCGGGGATAATTCACCCCTCCACTTT
.,TRBJ1-3,.,TRBV5-5,CASSLAVGAGNTIYF,TGTGCCAGCAGCTTGGCCGTGGGGGCTGGAAACACCATATATTTT
TRBD2,TRBJ2-1,.,TRBV7-9,CASSLAGTILDSNEQFF,TGTGCCAGCAGCTTAGCTGGGACTATTTTGGACTCTAATGAGCAGTTCTTC
.,TRBJ1-1,once,TRBV10-3,CAIRDPFRNTEAFF,TGTGCCATCAGGGATCCTTTTCGGAACACTGAAGCTTTCTTT
.,TRBJ2-5,few,TRBV11-2,CASSPGLGVETQYF,TGTGCCAGCAGCCCTGGGCTAGGGGTTGAGACCCAGTACTTC
.,TRBJ1-6,.,TRBV27,CASSTSSYNSPLHF,TGTGCCAGCAGTACCAGCTCCTATAATTCACCCCTCCACTTT
.,TRBJ2-5,.,TRBV6-1,CASSVAIQETQYF,TGTGCCAGCAGTGTCGCCATCCAAGAGACCCAGTACTTC
.,TRBJ1-1,once,TRBV29-1,CSVARDEGTEAFF,TGCAGCGTTGCGAGGGATGAGGGAACTGAAGCTTTCTTT
.,TRBJ2-1,.,TRBV5-1,CASKDPNYNEQFF,TGCGCCAGTAAGGACCCGAACTACAATGAGCAGTTCTTC
.,TRBJ2-3,.,TRBV10-1,CASSGALGQTFTDTQYF,TGCGCCAGCAGCGGTGCCCTCGGACAGACATTCACAGATACGCAGTATTTT
.,TRBJ2-3,.,TRBV30,CAWSGYVADTQYF,TGTGCCTGGAGCGGGTACGTCGCAGATACGCAGTATTTT
.,TRBJ2-2,once,TRBV5-1,CASSLEASPFNNGELFF,TGCGCCAGCAGCTTGGAGGCTAGCCCCTTCAACAACGGGGAGCTGTTTTTT
.,TRBJ2-5,.,TRBV28,CASSFGGGETQYF,TGTGCCAGCAGTTTCGGAGGGGGGGAGACCCAGTACTTC
.,TRBJ2-1,.,TRBV7-6,CASSHSGSANSYNEQFF,TGTGCCAGCAGCCACTCCGGGAGCGCGAACTCCTACAATGAGCAGTTCTTC
TRBD1,TRBJ1-4,.,TRBV28,CASTPTGLFEKLFF,TGTGCCAGCACCCCGACAGGGTTGTTTGAAAAACTGTTTTTT
TRBD1,TRBJ2-1,.,TRBV5-1,CASSLQGAGYNEQFF,TGCGCCAGCAGCCTACAGGGGGCGGGCTACAATGAGCAGTTCTTC
.,TRBJ2-6,.,TRBV4-3,CASSQGWRDSGANVLTF,TGCGCCAGCAGCCAAGGGTGGCGTGATTCTGGGGCCAACGTCCTGACTTTC
.,TRBJ2-1,.,TRBV2,CASSGREGRGEYNEQFF,TGTGCCAGCAGTGGACGGGAAGGGCGGGGAGAATACAATGAGCAGTTCTTC
.,TRBJ2-1,.,TRBV4-3,CASSQVGGSNEQFF,TGCGCCAGCAGCCAAGTGGGGGGTAGCAATGAGCAGTTCTTC
.,TRBJ2-2,.,TRBV9,CASSVRTNTGELFF,TGTGCCAGCAGCGTCCGGACGAACACCGGGGAGCTGTTTTTT
.,TRBJ1-4,.,TRBV7-8,CASRTSGNEKLFF,TGTGCCAGTCGGACAAGCGGTAATGAAAAACTGTTTTTT
TRBD1,TRBJ2-7,.,TRBV7-2,CASSLGTGGDAYEQYF,TGTGCCAGCAGCTTAGGGACAGGCGGCGACGCCTACGAGCAGTACTTC
.,TRBJ1-3,.,TRBV6-6,CASSYGGVGNTIYF,TGTGCCAGCAGTTACGGAGGGGTCGGAAACACCATATATTTT
TRBD1,TRBJ1-1,.,TRBV28,CASSDLTGGMNTEAFF,TGTGCCAGCAGTGATCTCACAGGGGGCATGAACACTGAAGCTTTCTTT
.,TRBJ2-3,once,TRBV7-2,CASSLSAVSDTQYF,TGTGCCAGCAGCTTATCAGCGGTCTCAGATACGCAGTATTTT
TRBD1,TRBJ2-7,.,TRBV28,CASSTPGQGSYEQYF,TGTGCCAGCAGCACCCCGGGACAGGGGTCCTACGAGCAGTACTTC
TRBD2,TRBJ2-3,.,TRBV7-3,CASSSGLAGDTQYF,TGTGCCAGCAGCTCGGGACTAGCGGGGGATACGCAGTATTTT